The 15 T cell receptor beta chains below all came from one sample that was sequenced in a study of blood T cell repertoires in COVID-19. Profiled with immunoSEQ multiplex PCR; TCRdb holds only in-frame clones, not every one. The sample lists almost 40,000 clones, approximately 85% occurring once. The sample consisted of peripheral blood. The receptors stem from a man between 60 and 70 years old with acute or convalescent COVID-19.

This clone was observed a few times. This chain connects TRBV5-5 to TRBJ1-5; 7 nucleotides agree with TRBD1. Germline values: CDR1 SGHKS, CDR2 YYEKEE (reference sequence). The CDR3 spans 16 residues. V was clipped by 4 bases and J by 1 base; unmatched bases: 8. The CDR3 spells CASSAQGGTSNQPQHF. The CDR3 DNA is TGTGCCAGCAGCGCCCAAGGGGGCACAAGCAATCAGCCCCAGCATTTT.

The chain couples TRBV28 to TRBJ2-4; tentative D call: TRBD1 (5 bases). V was shortened by 3 bases and J by 14 bases, with 17 bases between the two germline ends. CDR1 and CDR2 from the germline V gene are MDHEN and SYDVKM. This CDR3 is 13 amino acids long. The CDR3 DNA follows: TGTGCCAGCAGTTTGGGTCTGGCAGGGTTCAAGTACTTC. It translates to CASSLGLAGFKYF.

This clone was counted between two and nine times. The V gene is TRBV7-9, the J gene TRBJ2-5; D possibly corresponds to TRBD2 (6 bases). Trimming left V 5 bases short and J 2 bases short, with 15 bases between. The CDR3 runs 15 residues. CDR1 SEHNR and CDR2 FQNEAQ come from the germline V gene (reference sequence). CDR3 sequence (DNA): TGTGCCAGCAGCGATAGAGTCGGGGGACAAGAGACCCAGTACTTC. As protein: CASSDRVGGQETQYF.

V usage is TRBV5-1 and J usage is TRBJ2-5; D possibly corresponds to TRBD2 (5 bases). Trimming cost V 2 bases and J 3 bases, with 5 bases left between them. CDR3 length: 12 residues. Germline loops: CDR1 SGHRS, CDR2 YFSETQ. For the CDR3, the DNA is TGCGCCAGCAGCTTAGCGGAAGAGACCCAGTACTTC. It specifies CASSLAEETQYF.

A remark on this clone: Germline is not matched at one junction end, which may reflect a read error. The chain employs TRBV7-7 and TRBJ2-1; TRBD2 matches 9 bases. The CDR3 extends over 15 amino acids. Per germline, CDR1 SSHAT and CDR2 FNYEAQ (reference sequence). The chain's CDR3 is CASSFGPSGNHEQFF. The CDR3 nucleotides are TGTGCTAGCAGCTTTGGGCCTAGCGGGAACCATGAGCAGTTCTTC.

This clone was seen a single time. The chain employs TRBV4-1 and TRBJ1-1; TRBD1 aligns across 8 bases. CDR1 is MGHRA and CDR2 is YSYEKL in the germline V gene. This CDR3 comprises 15 residues. The junction had 9 bases not matched to a gene; V was cut back by 4 bases and J by 5 bases. CDR3 coding DNA: TGCGCCAGCAGCCCCGTGGGACAGGAATGGACTGAAGCTTTCTTT. This sequence encodes CASSPVGQEWTEAFF.

The chain couples TRBV27 to TRBJ2-2; 10 nucleotides line up with TRBD2. V dropped 6 bases and J dropped 4; count of bases not matched to a gene: 8. The CDR3 spans 16 residues. Germline V gene lookup returns CDR1 MNHEY and CDR2 SMNVEV (reference sequence). CDR3 amino acids: CASRTLAGGPTGELFF. Here the CDR3 DNA reads TGTGCCAGCAGAACCTTAGCGGGGGGCCCCACCGGGGAGCTGTTTTTT.

The rearrangement links TRBV7-2 to TRBJ2-7, with a possible D match to TRBD1 (8 bases). Germline V gene sequence: CDR1 SGHTA, CDR2 FQGNSA. The CDR3 runs to 18 residues. V was trimmed by 1 base and J by 3 bases, leaving 22 bases between them. For the CDR3, the DNA is TGTGCCAGCAGCTTAGGGCCCTCTGGACAGGGAGGGGGCTACGAGCAGTACTTC. Translated: CASSLGPSGQGGGYEQYF.

This clone turned up a few times. This rearrangement joins TRBV2 to TRBJ1-5; tentatively, D is TRBD1 (5 bases). Trimming removed 4 bases at V and 8 bases at J, with 12 bases between. Germline V gene data show CDR1 as SNHLY and CDR2 as FYNNEI. The length of the CDR3 is 13 residues. CDR3 residues: CASSGRRAEPQHF. CDR3 sequence (DNA): TGTGCCAGCAGTGGACGCAGGGCCGAGCCCCAGCATTTT.

The chain uses TRBV7-9 and TRBJ1-2; TRBD1 is a possible D gene (5 bases). The CDR3 spans 13 residues. CDR1 is SEHNR, CDR2 FQNEAQ, per germline (reference sequence). V was pared by 1 base and J by 8 bases, with 11 bases between. CDR3 sequence: CASSLGAQGGYTF. CDR3 coding DNA: TGTGCCAGCAGCTTAGGGGCTCAGGGAGGCTACACCTTC. Together with reference TRBV7-9 and TRBJ1-2, the CDR3 gives the full variable domain: DTGVSQNPRHKITKRGQNVTFRCDPISEHNRLYWYRQTLGQGPEFLTYFQNEAQLEKSRLLSDRFSAERPKGSFSTLEIQRTEQGDSAMYLCASSLGAQGGYTFGSGTRLTVV.

The V call is TRBV19, the J call TRBJ1-1; D is perhaps TRBD1 (6 bases). This CDR3 comprises 14 residues. Germline V gene lookup returns CDR1 LNHDA and CDR2 SQIVND (reference sequence). V was clipped by 6 bases and J by 4 bases, with 15 bases between them. In DNA, the CDR3 is TGTGCCAGTAGCCAAGCGGTAGGGGGCACTGAAGCTTTCTTT. This sequence encodes CASSQAVGGTEAFF.

With regard to this clone: The junction does not match germline at one end; this may be a read error. J is TRBJ2-3 and V is TRBV7-7; 7 bases match TRBD2. The CDR3 runs to 16 residues. Germline assignment: CDR1 SSHAT and CDR2 FNYEAQ (reference sequence). CDR3 coding DNA: TGTGCTAGCAGCTTAGGTCGCGGGAGCAGCACAGATACGCAGTATTTT. This translates into CASSLGRGSSTDTQYF.

The chain joins TRBV27 to TRBJ2-1; 9 nucleotides align to TRBD2. V gave up 6 bases and J gave up 3 bases; unmatched junction bases: 12. The CDR3 contains 17 residues. Germline CDR1 reads MNHEY; CDR2 reads SMNVEV (reference sequence). The CDR3 DNA reads TGTGCCAGCAGAATAAGGGCTAGCGGGGCTGACTACAATGAGCAGTTCTTC. Its translation: CASRIRASGADYNEQFF.

V is TRBV7-2 and J is TRBJ2-4; possibly TRBD2 for D (5 bases). The CDR3 loop spans 14 amino acids. CDR1 is SGHTA, CDR2 FQGNSA, per germline. V lost 2 bases and J 6 bases, leaving 11 bases between the germline ends. For the CDR3, the DNA is TGTGCCAGCAGCTTAAGGTGGGAGACAAACATTCAGTACTTC. Translating gives CASSLRWETNIQYF.

The rearrangement joins TRBV7-2 to TRBJ2-5, with a possible D match to TRBD2 (6 bases). The germline gives CDR1 SGHTA, CDR2 FQGNSA. V gave up 1 base and J gave up 5 bases, with 14 bases separating them. The CDR3 is 15 residues long. DNA for the CDR3: TGTGCCAGCAGCTTAGGGTCCTTTGGGGGGGAGACCCAGTACTTC. It translates to CASSLGSFGGETQYF.